The TCR beta chain under discussion was sequenced for a study of identical twins listed by TCRdb under 2016. Some background on the complete study: TCR alpha and beta repertoires from monozygotic twins, unrelated adults of various ages and cord blood were deep-sequenced to test whether fetal clonotypes persist. Replicate twin experiments were performed at different times using different library preparation protocols to rule out contamination.

Receptor amplification or capture employed 5' RACE. Data came from an Illumina HiSeq 2000. Template switching introduced a universal primer binding site; the final cDNA contained a unique molecular identifier, enabling accurate counting of TCR cDNA molecules. Specific primers in the conserved constant-segment region were used to synthesize first-strand cDNA for the TCR alpha and beta chains. Each cDNA library was double barcoded, with a SMART-Mk sample barcode plus Illumina barcodes, to control for contamination. TruSeq adapter sequences and Illumina sample barcodes were added in two successive PCR steps. The TCR alpha and beta cDNA libraries were sequenced on the Illumina HiSeq platform using custom primers. The original methods were these. Unique molecular identifiers were extracted from raw reads with MiGEC, and CDR3 positions were determined with MiXCR. Recombination models were inferred per individual with the repgenHMM and IGoR tools using an EM algorithm. The analysis of shared clonotypes was done with the tcR package in R, with sharing normalized by the product of cloneset sizes. Out-of-frame nonproductive sequences were analyzed to study raw recombination free of thymic and clonal selection effects. The public reads were reprocessed in TCRdb via fastp at Q25 and MiXCR, keeping in-frame beta chains. Rows matching on CDR3 protein sequence are summarized as one entry with the most common DNA and genes. TCRdb, not the authors, supplied the V and J calls. The sample contains roughly 250,000 distinct CDR3 sequences, 7.5% of them found a single time. The ten largest clones take up approximately 5.4% of the sample.

There are 17 amino acids in the CDR3, from cysteine to phenylalanine inclusive. Just CDR3 DNA is preserved here, 51 bases in frame from base 1. V loses 7 bases, J loses 0 bases, and the germline ends lie 20 bases apart. The germline V gene gives CDR1 as MDHEN and CDR2 as SYDVKM. Only healthy Caucasian donors were included. Three pairs of female monozygotic twins, all aged roughly 18 to 29 years, were included in the twin cohort. Positive isolation kits from Invitrogen were used to isolate CD4+ and CD8+ T cell populations. The paper as a whole reports these results and caveats: Because the same donors could not be followed over many years, the conclusions depended on cross-sectional statistical analysis. In beta out-of-frame sequences, excess twin sharing was weaker, because having fewer shared sequences lowered the signal-to-noise ratio. Invariant T cells such as MAIT and iNKT could partly confound zero-insertion analyses, although diverse VJ usage argued against such confounding for most clonotypes. Compared with coincidental sharing between unrelated individuals, out-of-frame TCR alpha sequences shared between twins showed an excess of sequences with low generation probability. Abundant cord blood beta clonotypes had fewer insertions, young adult naive repertoires showed a similar but weaker trend, and memory repertoires showed no such trend. Recombination models systematically underestimated out-of-frame TCR alpha sharing in monozygotic twins but agreed with sharing between unrelated individuals.

At least ten counts were recorded for this clonotype. Its target antigen remains unknown. No per-base quality is available; no much larger clone lies one base away. The same sample was also used in a study of yellow fever vaccine responses in identical twins. In that second paper, the authors write: According to the authors, the vaccine-induced T cell response in identical twins seemed to be partly convergent and partly specific to each individual. Focusing on identical twins, the study followed the T cell clones that responded to the vaccine, and did so with precision.

This chain is built from TRBV28 and TRBJ2-3, with a tentative D gene TRBD2 over 6 matching bases. The receptor was isolated from a woman aged 18-29 years in good health. Specimen: CD8+ T cells sorted from blood. Here is the DNA: TGTGCCAGCACCCTACGTTACGGGGGAGCGAGCACAGATACGCAGTATTTT. The encoded protein is CASTLRYGGASTDTQYF.